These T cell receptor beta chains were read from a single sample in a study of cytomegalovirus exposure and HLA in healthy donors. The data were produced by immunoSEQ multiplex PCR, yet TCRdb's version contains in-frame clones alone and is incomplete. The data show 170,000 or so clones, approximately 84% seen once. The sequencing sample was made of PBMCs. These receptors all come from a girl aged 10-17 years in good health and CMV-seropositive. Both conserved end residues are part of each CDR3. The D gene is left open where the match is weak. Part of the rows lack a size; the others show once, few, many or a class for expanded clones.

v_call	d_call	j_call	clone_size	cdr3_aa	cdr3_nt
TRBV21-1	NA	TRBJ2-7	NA	CASSRRVSYEQYF	TGTGCCAGCAGCAGGAGGGTATCCTACGAGCAGTACTTC
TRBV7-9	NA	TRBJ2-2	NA	CASTETRKTGELFF	TGTGCCAGCACCGAGACTAGAAAGACCGGGGAGCTGTTTTTT
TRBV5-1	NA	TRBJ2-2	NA	CASSYSFGELFF	TGCGCCAGCAGCTATAGCTTCGGGGAGCTGTTTTTT
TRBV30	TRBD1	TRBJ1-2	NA	CAWSLGTGGTYGYTF	TGTGCCTGGAGTCTTGGGACAGGGGGGACCTATGGCTACACCTTC
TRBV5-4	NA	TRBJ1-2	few	CASSLGTSNYGYTF	TGTGCCAGCAGCTTGGGGACTTCTAACTATGGCTACACCTTC
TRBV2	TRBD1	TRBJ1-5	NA	CASSLRGQGYQPQHF	TGTGCCAGCAGCTTGAGGGGACAGGGATATCAGCCCCAGCATTTT
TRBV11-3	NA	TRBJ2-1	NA	CASSSRGFVGEQFF	TGTGCCAGCAGCTCGAGAGGGTTTGTGGGTGAGCAGTTCTTC
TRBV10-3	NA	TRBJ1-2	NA	CAISVLLGTRSVYGYTF	TGTGCCATCAGTGTCTTATTAGGGACACGGAGTGTCTATGGCTACACCTTC
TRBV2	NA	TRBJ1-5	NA	CASLPGPNQPQHF	TGTGCCAGCTTGCCGGGTCCCAATCAGCCCCAGCATTTT
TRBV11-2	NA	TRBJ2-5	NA	CASSLAGAETQYF	TGTGCCAGCAGCTTAGCTGGGGCGGAGACCCAGTACTTC
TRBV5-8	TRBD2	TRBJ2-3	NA	CASSGRGGPLLYF	TGTGCCAGCAGCGGGCGGGGGGGCCCGTTACTGTATTTT
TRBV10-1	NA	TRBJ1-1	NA	CASSESRDGYAEAFF	TGCGCCAGCAGTGAGTCGAGGGATGGGTACGCTGAAGCTTTCTTT
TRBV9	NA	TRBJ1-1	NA	CASSVRGSNTEAFF	TGTGCCAGCAGCGTAAGGGGGTCGAACACTGAAGCTTTCTTT
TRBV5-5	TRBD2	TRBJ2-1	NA	CASSLRAGASRNEQFF	TGTGCCAGCAGCTTAAGGGCGGGAGCCTCTCGGAATGAGCAGTTCTTC
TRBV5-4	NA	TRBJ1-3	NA	CASSLWAGGNTIYF	TGTGCCAGCAGCTTGTGGGCAGGGGGAAACACCATATATTTT
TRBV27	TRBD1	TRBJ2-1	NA	CASSLGTGANNEQFF	TGTGCCAGCAGTTTAGGAACAGGGGCGAACAATGAGCAGTTCTTC